A selection of T cell receptor beta chains follows, all from one sample in a study of blood T cell repertoires in COVID-19. TCRdb keeps only in-frame clones here, not all; method: immunoSEQ multiplex PCR. Of around 84,000 clones listed, more than 70% were seen once; the top ten hold around two fifths. The sequenced sample consisted of peripheral blood. These receptors all stem from an elderly man with active or convalescent COVID-19. Each CDR3 is given with its conserved first and last residue. Size is stated for part of the rows, as once, few or many counts, or as a class when the clone is expanded.

>TRBV2|NA
CASSEARDRAF
>TRBV9|few
CASSDGQGYGNQPQHF
>TRBV21-1|NA
CASTKAYGAGCGELFF
>TRBV3-1/TRBV3-2|NA
CASSRQTGFGETQYF
>TRBV9|NA
CASSVEQGRLSDTQYF
>TRBV27|NA
CASSLASGIRTDTQYF
>TRBV19|NA
CASSLQGTVLNQPQHF
>TRBV6-1|NA
CASSETRGGNQPQHF
>TRBV5-1|NA
CASSFPQEKSGYTF
>TRBV4-1|NA
CASSSYGGNTEAFF
>TRBV15|NA
CATSIRGTGELFF
>TRBV5-4|NA
CASSLGLAGSTDTQYF
>TRBV5-1|NA
CASSLGGARFADTQYF
>TRBV6-1|NA
CASSESVSGEGYGYTF
>TRBV25-1|NA
CASSYSSGYNEQFF
>TRBV19|NA
CASSPSAGRSNTEAFF
>TRBV4-1|NA
CASSQDQARPQHF
>TRBV29-1|few
CSVARNEQFF
>TRBV14|once
CASSRGQGAYYGYTF
>TRBV2|NA
CASKATTSPENVEQYF
>TRBV5-6|few
CASSLNGQINEKLFF
>TRBV19|NA
CASSIPGGRAFGYTF
>TRBV3-1/TRBV3-2|few
CASSQQATDTQYF
>TRBV18|NA
CASSGSAGGSNQPQHF
>TRBV28|NA
CASSSPTYEQYF
>TRBV21-1|NA
CASSSRRDSPYEQYF
>TRBV15|NA
CATSRVQGALLYNEQFF
>TRBV3-1/TRBV3-2|NA
CASSQESSGRETQYF
>TRBV28|NA
CASSFSRGRGKYNEQFF
>TRBV28|NA
CASSFNRGLGTEAFF
>TRBV2|NA
CASSSDRVGTEAFF
>TRBV19|NA
CASSIERGHQPQHF
>TRBV7-2|NA
CASSLHRTNTEAFF
>TRBV7-3|NA
CASSPQGGLYGYTF
>TRBV29-1|NA
CSVGHDAGANVLTF
>TRBV5-6|NA
CASRSVAGPWTEETQYF
>TRBV27|once
CASTSGAGTSYGYTF
>TRBV19|once
CASSMVTGQVIHYGYTF
>TRBV29-1|few
CSVEGGFQETQYF
>TRBV5-1|few
CASSFGQTSGELFF
>TRBV28|NA
CASSLVPFAGVHTEAFF
>TRBV15|once
CATSSDRVAVNEQFF
>TRBV19|NA
CASSPGGGFLEAYEQYF
>TRBV5-1|few
CASSSISGGANDEQFF
>TRBV19|NA
CASRWDKGNEQFF
>TRBV28|once
CASSPRFRVFETQYF
>TRBV5-1|NA
CASSRGGSSSYNSPLHF
>TRBV7-8|NA
CASSLDESSYEQYF
>TRBV9|NA
CASSPGPRLAGENTGELFF
>TRBV11-2|few
CASSLDHGTAYGYTF
>TRBV4-3|NA
CASSQVGRDTDTQYF
>TRBV19|NA
CASSIRLAYEQFF
>TRBV18|NA
CASSPQTDSYEQYF
>TRBV10-3|NA
CAIKGQGNQPQHF
>TRBV19|NA
CASSMAPAGLAGPQETQYF
>TRBV19|NA
CASRSTGTGAQVQPQHF
>TRBV30|NA
CAWSVGSGDTQYF